A single sample gave rise to the 8 T cell receptor beta chains below, sequenced in a study of control samples from healthy donors and cancer patients. Sequenced by immunoSEQ multiplex PCR; TCRdb stores in-frame clones only, minus some. The repertoire consists of about 150,000 clones, with approximately 92% occurring once and the leading ten covering approximately 2.9%. The sequencing sample was made of blood. These receptors all stem from a man aged 30 to 45 in good health.

The chain links TRBV19 to TRBJ1-5; 10 bases map to TRBD1. CDR1 is LNHDA and CDR2 is SQIVND in the germline V gene (reference sequence). The CDR3 extends over 16 amino acids. Trimming took 5 bases from V and 6 from J; bases not matched to a gene: 10. The CDR3: CASSDSGTGVFQPQHF. The CDR3 bases are TGTGCCAGTAGTGACTCCGGGACAGGGGTTTTTCAGCCCCAGCATTTT.

The chain uses TRBV5-6 and TRBJ2-5; no firm D call. Germline V gene data show CDR1 as SGHDT and CDR2 as YYEEEE. V was shortened by 0 bases and J by 0 bases, with 6 bases between the two germline ends. The CDR3 loop spans 14 amino acids. CDR3 coding DNA: TGTGCCAGCAGCTTGGTCAACTACCAAGAGACCCAGTACTTC. Protein product: CASSLVNYQETQYF.

The chain links TRBV16 to TRBJ1-6; D ambiguous. This CDR3 has 16 residues. Germline V gene sequence: CDR1 KGHSY, CDR2 FQNENV. V dropped 3 bases and J dropped 1 base, with 10 bases sitting between them. CDR3 loop: CASSHRGVSYNSPLHF. CDR3 bases: TGTGCCAGCAGCCATCGCGGGGTTTCCTATAATTCACCCCTCCACTTT.

This clone was picked up one time. As DNA, the CDR3 is TGTGCCTGGAGTCCAGACAGGCACAATCAGCCCCAGCATTTT. Its translation: CAWSPDRHNQPQHF. This chain connects TRBV30 to TRBJ1-5; the D gene is possibly TRBD1 (6 bases). V lost 2 bases to trimming and J lost 3 bases, with 11 bases between them. Germline assignment: CDR1 GTSNPN and CDR2 SVGIG (reference sequence). CDR3 length: 14 amino acids.

The DNA of the CDR3 is TGTGCCATCAGGGCCGGACCACAGGGGAGGTATGGCTACACCTTC. This encodes CAIRAGPQGRYGYTF. The chain employs TRBV10-3 and TRBJ1-2, with TRBD1 identical over 7 bases. J lost 5 bases, V lost 6 bases, and 12 bases had no gene match. The germline gives CDR1 ENHRY, CDR2 SYGVKD. CDR3 length equals 15 residues.

The rearrangement uses TRBV27 and TRBJ2-3; 10 bases line up with TRBD2. The length of the CDR3 is 14 residues. J lost 3 bases, V lost 5 bases, and 2 bases had no gene match. Germline V CDR1 and CDR2: MNHEY, SMNVEV (reference sequence). The CDR3 here is CASSQGLATDTQYF. DNA for the CDR3: TGTGCCAGCAGTCAGGGACTAGCGACAGATACGCAGTATTTT.

Details on this clone: A much larger clone lies one base from this, so it may be a read error. The chain employs TRBV11-2 and TRBJ2-7; D unresolved. Germline CDR1 and CDR2: SGHAT and FQNNGV. V gave up 4 bases and J gave up 3 bases, with 4 bases separating them. The CDR3 covers 11 residues. The CDR3, as DNA: TGTGCCAGCAGCTCCCGCTACGAGCAGTACTTC. Amino acid sequence: CASSSRYEQYF.

This chain connects TRBV4-1 to TRBJ1-5; D gene uncertain. The CDR3 has 14 amino acids. V was pared by 0 bases and J by 5 bases, with 8 bases between. Germline assignment: CDR1 MGHRA and CDR2 YSYEKL. CDR3 residues: CASSQEGADQPQHF. CDR3 DNA sequence: TGCGCCAGCAGCCAAGAGGGAGCAGATCAGCCCCAGCATTTT.